The source of this T cell receptor beta chain is a study of blood T cell repertoires in COVID-19. Study overall: Collection of acute and convalescent COVID-19 samples took place in the United States, Italy and Spain.

Between the trimmed V and J ends, which lost 2 bases and 4 bases, there was a span of 17 bases. CDR3 length equals 17 residues. Germline CDR1 is SEHNR and CDR2 is FQNEAQ (reference sequence). In the study's own analysis: Amplification of reference gene primers was used by the study to estimate nucleated cell counts. Here immunoSEQ multiplex PCR was the method, and the copy in TCRdb shows in-frame clones only, minus some. V and J calls and clone size are copied from that table; D and trimming were computed from the DNA. The data show under 150,000 clones, more than 70% seen once. The sample taken for sequencing was peripheral blood. The chain is built from TRBV7-9 and TRBJ2-2, with D possibly matching TRBD2 (6 bases). This TCR was sampled from a woman in her 50s with acute or convalescent COVID-19. DNA of the CDR3: TGTGCCAGCAGCTTAAGATCGGGCCTCGGGGGCACCGGGGAGCTGTTTTTT. It codes for CASSLRSGLGGTGELFF.